This entry is about one T cell receptor (beta chain). The specificity of this receptor is unknown. No per-base quality is available; no much larger clone lies one base away. This entry belongs to a study of OX40 agonist ivuxolimab in advanced cancers. Study-wide context: Ivuxolimab was an agonistic, fully human IgG2 monoclonal antibody directed against OX40 (CD134), a costimulatory receptor. Among the approximately 54 dose-escalation patients, about 20 had hepatocellular carcinoma, roughly 15 melanoma, 9 renal cell carcinoma and 9 head and neck cancer. In the dose-escalation cohort, around four fifths of patients were male, and the mean age was around 60 years with a range of roughly 20 to 85. Partial responses occurred in three dose-escalation patients: two with cutaneous melanoma and one with hepatocellular carcinoma. The paper reports the monotherapy dose-escalation portion (N ≈ 52 patients) of the phase I ivuxolimab trial. Peripheral TCRbeta sequencing was intended to test whether TCR sequence diversity was altered and clonal T-cell expansion was caused by ivuxolimab. Prior anti-PD-1, anti-PD-L1 or anti-CTLA-4 therapy was permitted, and checkpoint inhibitors had been received by about two fifths of dose-escalation patients. Intravenous ivuxolimab was administered to patients every 2 weeks at six dose levels: 0.01, 0.1, 0.3, 1.5, 3 and 10 mg/kg.

Here is what the overall study found, with its caveats: Low levels of normalized T-cell clonal expansion were also shown by some nonresponding patients. Partial responders in the 0.1-3.0 mg/kg groups had among the lowest normalized peripheral clonal expansion, especially among CD8+ T cells. At doses of 0.1 to 3.0 mg/kg, clonal expansion of both CD4+ and CD8+ blood T cells was observed from baseline to week 6. Antigen specificity was not determined for the clonally expanded peripheral T cells. After ivuxolimab, CD8+ T cells had more expanded clones than CD4+ T cells on average.

The germline V end is reduced by 3 bases and the J end by 5 bases; junction bases left unmatched: 9. Counted from cysteine to phenylalanine, this CDR3 has 15 amino acids. Only the CDR3 region is kept as DNA, spanning 45 bases read in frame from base 1. CDR1 WSHSY and CDR2 SAAADI were looked up in the germline V gene. Patients with autoimmune disease history or receiving systemic immunosuppression were excluded from the trial. Peripheral blood for TCR sequencing was drawn from every dose cohort at baseline, at cycle 4 day 1 and at cycle 7 day 1. The samples were taken from a phase I, first-in-human, multicenter, open-label dose-escalation trial of ivuxolimab. The trial enrolled adults with locally advanced or metastatic head and neck squamous cell, hepatocellular, melanoma or renal cell carcinoma. CD4+ and CD8+ T cells were sorted separately from peripheral blood before TCR sequencing. Genomic DNA was isolated from the sorted cells so that the TCRbeta CDR3 region could be sequenced. The immunoSEQ Assay was used to sequence the TCRbeta CDR3 regions. What TCRdb holds here is the immuneACCESS table cut down to in-frame rearrangements. Part of the clones is not present; checked against another copy, under half of the missing clones reflect an unresolved V gene, and the others are unexplained. For this sample the table gives 48,000 or so clones, of which approximately 78% were detected only once. The top ten hold more than 5.5% of the sample.

This material consisted of CD4+ or CD8+ T cells sorted from blood, taken in a trial of the OX40 agonist ivuxolimab. Recombination joined TRBV10-2 with TRBJ1-1, and 7 junctional nucleotides match TRBD1. This TCR was sampled from an adult with an advanced solid tumor such as melanoma, head and neck, liver or kidney cancer. The base sequence is TGCGCCAGCAGTGACCCGACAGGGTGGGGTACTGAAGCTTTCTTT. It specifies CASSDPTGWGTEAFF.